Each of the 25 T cell receptor beta chains below was sequenced from the same sample in a study of blood T cell repertoires in COVID-19. Assay used: immunoSEQ multiplex PCR; TCRdb lists only in-frame clones, some missing. Of 150,000 to 200,000 clones in the sample, about 88% are singletons; the top ten hold more than 25%. The sample taken for sequencing was peripheral blood. The source of these receptors is a man aged 55-75 years with acute or convalescent COVID-19.

The rearrangement joins TRBV4-1 to TRBJ2-3; 7 bases are a match to TRBD2. The germline CDR1 and CDR2 sequences are MGHRA and YSYEKL. V lost 1 base to trimming and J lost 6 bases; unmatched junction nucleotides: 4. The CDR3 loop spans 14 amino acids. The CDR3 bases are TGCGCCAGCAGCCAAGCGGGCGGGGGTGATACGCAGTATTTT. Translation: CASSQAGGGDTQYF.

The chain carries TRBV27 and TRBJ1-5, with 12 bases aligning to TRBD1. J was trimmed by 1 base and V by 4 bases; bases with no gene match: 5. The CDR3 is made up of 17 amino acids. From germline, CDR1 is MNHEY and CDR2 SMNVEV (reference sequence). CDR3 bases: TGTGCCAGCAGTTCCGGGACAGGGGGCATCAGCAATCAGCCCCAGCATTTT. Amino acid sequence: CASSSGTGGISNQPQHF.

The V and J genes are TRBV5-1 and TRBJ2-1; TRBD1 matches 9 bases. The V and J ends lost 2 bases and 4 bases, in that order; junction bases with no gene match: 10. Germline V gives CDR1 SGHRS, CDR2 YFSETQ. The CDR3 totals 17 residues. The CDR3 loop is CASSLGVTGGSYNEQFF. The DNA for the CDR3 is TGCGCCAGCAGCTTAGGGGTTACAGGGGGCTCATACAATGAGCAGTTCTTC.

The genes are TRBV10-3 and TRBJ2-3; TRBD2 agrees at 7 bases. J lost 4 bases, V lost 6 bases, and 16 bases had no gene match. CDR3 length: 17 residues. From germline, CDR1 is ENHRY and CDR2 SYGVKD. The CDR3, as DNA: TGTGCCATCAGGGTTTCGTCGGGCGGGAGTTTGCCAGATACGCAGTATTTT. Encoded protein: CAIRVSSGGSLPDTQYF.

J is TRBJ2-2 and V is TRBV9; 10 bases line up with TRBD2. Per the germline V gene, CDR1 is SGDLS and CDR2 is YYNGEE. With 0 bases clipped from V and 1 base from J, the junction kept 0 bases outside the gene matches. CDR3 length: 16 residues. The CDR3 is CASSVGLAGNTGELFF. CDR3 DNA sequence: TGTGCCAGCAGCGTAGGACTAGCGGGGAACACCGGGGAGCTGTTTTTT. The full variable domain, completed using reference TRBV9 and TRBJ2-2, is DSGVTQTPKHLITATGQRVTLRCSPRSGDLSVYWYQQSLDQGLQFLIQYYNGEERAKGNILERFSAQQFPDLHSELNLSSLELGDSALYFCASSVGLAGNTGELFFGEGSRLTVL.

V is TRBV9 and J is TRBJ1-1; 9 bases map to TRBD1. V lost 1 base to trimming and J lost 5 bases; unmatched junction nucleotides: 6. This CDR3 region has 15 residues. Germline V gene sequence: CDR1 SGDLS, CDR2 YYNGEE. CDR3 nucleotides: TGTGCCAGCAGCGTAAACAGGGGGCCGGGAACTGAAGCTTTCTTT. Translating gives CASSVNRGPGTEAFF.

V usage is TRBV9 and J usage is TRBJ2-3, with 9 bases that match TRBD1. The V gene end was trimmed by 0 bases and the J gene end by 0 bases; junction bases not matched to a gene: 11. This CDR3 is built from 19 residues. Per germline, CDR1 SGDLS and CDR2 YYNGEE. The CDR3 nucleotides are TGTGCCAGCAGCGTAGCCTTGTACAGGGGGCTAGGTAGCACAGATACGCAGTATTTT. This codes for CASSVALYRGLGSTDTQYF. The complete variable domain, with remaining parts taken from reference TRBV9 and TRBJ2-3, reads DSGVTQTPKHLITATGQRVTLRCSPRSGDLSVYWYQQSLDQGLQFLIQYYNGEERAKGNILERFSAQQFPDLHSELNLSSLELGDSALYFCASSVALYRGLGSTDTQYFGPGTRLTVL.

The chain combines TRBV19 with TRBJ2-7; TRBD2 aligns across 11 bases. Per the germline V gene, CDR1 is LNHDA and CDR2 is SQIVND (reference sequence). The CDR3 length is 13 residues. With V trimmed by 5 bases and J by 6 bases, 3 bases remained unmatched. The CDR3 is CASSPLAGGEQYF. The CDR3 DNA reads as TGTGCCAGTAGTCCCCTAGCGGGAGGCGAGCAGTACTTC. The full variable domain, its missing parts supplied by reference TRBV19 and TRBJ2-7, is DGGITQSPKYLFRKEGQNVTLSCEQNLNHDAMYWYRQDPGQGLRLIYYSQIVNDFQKGDIAEGYSVSREKKESFPLTVTSAQKNPTAFYLCASSPLAGGEQYFGPGTRLTVT.

The chain has TRBV19 and TRBJ1-2, with D hard to call. In germline, CDR1 is LNHDA, CDR2 SQIVND (reference sequence). This CDR3 region has 13 residues. V dropped 7 bases and J dropped 5 bases, with 14 bases sitting between them. The CDR3 is CASTSGEAYGYTF. The CDR3 DNA follows: TGTGCCAGTACCTCCGGGGAGGCATATGGCTACACCTTC.

This clone has just one count. This chain uses TRBV5-1 with TRBJ2-7, with TRBD1 matching over 7 bases. Trimming cost V 0 bases and J 5 bases; bases outside gene matches: 5. The CDR3 totals 14 residues. The germline V gene encodes CDR1 SGHRS and CDR2 YFSETQ. CDR3 loop: CASSLGQGADEQYF. CDR3 in DNA: TGCGCCAGCAGCTTGGGACAGGGTGCGGACGAGCAGTACTTC.

V and J are TRBV11-2 and TRBJ2-2, with a tentative D call TRBD1 (6 bases). The V gene lost 3 bases and the J gene lost 3 bases, with 11 bases spanning the gap. The CDR3 contains 15 residues. Germline V lookup: CDR1 SGHAT, CDR2 FQNNGV. The CDR3 nucleotides read TGTGCCAGCAGCTTTACAGGGTCCCACACCGGGGAGCTGTTTTTT. This gives the protein CASSFTGSHTGELFF.

The chain carries TRBV6-5 and TRBJ1-2, with D hard to call. Trimming stripped 7 bases from V and 11 bases from J, with 20 bases between. Germline lookup yields CDR1 MNHEY and CDR2 SVGAGI. CDR3 size: 13 residues. This chain's CDR3 is CASIPPERRLYTF. The CDR3 nucleotides are TGTGCCAGCATCCCGCCGGAACGGAGACTATACACCTTC.

The V call is TRBV3-1 (or the pseudogene TRBV3-2), the J call TRBJ1-2, with 8 nucleotides matching TRBD1. Germline V CDR1 and CDR2: LGHDT, YNNKEL (reference sequence). The length of the CDR3 is 13 residues. V shed 4 bases, J shed 8 bases, and the junction held 6 bases outside the gene matches. CDR3 nucleotides: TGTGCCAGCAGCCCGTTGACAGGGGAAGGCTACACCTTC. Translating gives CASSPLTGEGYTF.

The chain recombines TRBV5-1 with TRBJ2-7; 10 bases map to TRBD1. Germline CDR1 and CDR2: SGHRS and YFSETQ. CDR3 length equals 15 residues. V shed 4 bases and J 6 bases; nucleotides not matched to a gene: 10. This CDR3 is CASSQEGQGRGEQYF. The CDR3 coding sequence is TGCGCCAGCAGCCAGGAGGGACAGGGGAGAGGCGAGCAGTACTTC.

J is TRBJ1-4 and V is TRBV9; TRBD1 might be the D (5 bases). The germline gives CDR1 SGDLS, CDR2 YYNGEE. V was pared by 0 bases and J by 8 bases, with 14 bases between. The CDR3 has 15 residues. The DNA for the CDR3 is TGTGCCAGCAGCGTAGGGGGACTAAGGGAGGAAAAACTGTTTTTT. It yields the protein CASSVGGLREEKLFF.

The chain recombines TRBV9 with TRBJ2-7; no firm D call. V gave up 0 bases and J gave up 4 bases, with 8 bases separating them. The CDR3 extends over 13 amino acids. Germline CDR1 SGDLS, CDR2 YYNGEE. The CDR3 spells CASSVAPRYEQYF. The DNA of the CDR3 is TGTGCCAGCAGCGTAGCGCCCCGGTACGAGCAGTACTTC.

The chain couples TRBV2 to TRBJ2-3; 10 bases align to TRBD1. Germline V gene data show CDR1 as SNHLY and CDR2 as FYNNEI. CDR3 length equals 15 residues. Unmatched junction bases numbered 8, after V lost 6 bases and J lost 5 bases. This CDR3 is CASRAGQGEVDTQYF. The CDR3, as DNA: TGTGCCAGCAGGGCTGGACAGGGGGAGGTAGATACGCAGTATTTT.

The chain carries TRBV12-3 or TRBV12-4 and TRBJ1-2; the D is unclear. The CDR3 is made up of 13 amino acids. Trimming pared 3 bases from V and 8 bases from J, leaving 13 bases between. DNA for the CDR3: TGTGCCAGCAGTTTTGACGGCGGCGGAGGCTACACCTTC. Translating it yields CASSFDGGGGYTF.

J is TRBJ2-1 and V is TRBV6-5; 10 nucleotides line up with TRBD1. Looked up from germline, CDR1 is MNHEY and CDR2 is SVGAGI. With V trimmed by 6 bases and J by 10 bases, 3 bases remained unmatched. This CDR3 has 12 residues. The CDR3 loop is CASSGQGDEQFF. CDR3 in DNA: TGTGCCAGCAGCGGACAGGGGGACGAGCAGTTCTTC.

V usage is TRBV9 and J usage is TRBJ2-1; 11 bases are a match to TRBD2. With 0 bases clipped from V and 4 bases from J, the junction kept 6 bases outside the gene matches. This CDR3 is 17 amino acids long. CDR1 and CDR2 (germline): SGDLS, YYNGEE. This chain's CDR3 is CASSVGGGLAEYNEQFF. The CDR3 bases are TGTGCCAGCAGCGTAGGCGGGGGACTAGCGGAATACAATGAGCAGTTCTTC.

The chain joins TRBV6-2 or TRBV6-3 to TRBJ2-7; D unclear. Germline CDR1 MNHEY, CDR2 SVGEGT. V lost 0 bases and J lost 3, with 6 bases in between. This CDR3 is 13 amino acids long. DNA of the CDR3: TGTGCCAGCAGTTACTCGAGGCTCTACGAGCAGTACTTC. Protein sequence: CASSYSRLYEQYF.

The V call is TRBV28, the J call TRBJ1-5; D gene ambiguous. The length of the CDR3 is 14 residues. V dropped 5 bases and J dropped 2 bases, with 10 bases sitting between them. The germline V gene has CDR1 MDHEN and CDR2 SYDVKM. The CDR3 protein is CASSLWQGNQPQHF. The CDR3 coding sequence is TGTGCCAGCAGTCTGTGGCAGGGCAATCAGCCCCAGCATTTT.

This chain links TRBV7-9 with TRBJ2-7, with 7 bases identical to TRBD2. CDR3 length equals 14 residues. Per germline, CDR1 SEHNR and CDR2 FQNEAQ (reference sequence). The ends lost 0 bases at V and 2 bases at J; junction bases unmatched: 1. CDR3 coding DNA: TGTGCCAGCAGCTTAGCCGGGACTACCTACGAGCAGTACTTC. It yields the protein CASSLAGTTYEQYF.

This chain connects TRBV7-3 to TRBJ2-2, with a tentative D call TRBD1 (7 bases). The germline CDR1 and CDR2 sequences are SGHTA and FQGTGA. The CDR3 consists of 16 residues. Trimming stripped 8 bases from V and 6 bases from J, with 22 bases between. The CDR3 sequence: CASHRGGELGAGELFF. The CDR3 region has the DNA TGTGCCAGCCACAGGGGAGGCGAATTGGGGGCCGGGGAGCTGTTTTTT.

This chain joins TRBV5-6 and TRBJ2-7, with a tentative D call TRBD1 (6 bases). V gave up 2 bases and J gave up 0 bases, with 9 bases separating them. The CDR3 runs to 14 residues. Germline CDR1 reads SGHDT; CDR2 reads YYEEEE. The CDR3 nucleotides read TGTGCCAGCAGCTTCGGGACATTCTCCTACGAGCAGTACGTC. Translated: CASSFGTFSYEQYV.